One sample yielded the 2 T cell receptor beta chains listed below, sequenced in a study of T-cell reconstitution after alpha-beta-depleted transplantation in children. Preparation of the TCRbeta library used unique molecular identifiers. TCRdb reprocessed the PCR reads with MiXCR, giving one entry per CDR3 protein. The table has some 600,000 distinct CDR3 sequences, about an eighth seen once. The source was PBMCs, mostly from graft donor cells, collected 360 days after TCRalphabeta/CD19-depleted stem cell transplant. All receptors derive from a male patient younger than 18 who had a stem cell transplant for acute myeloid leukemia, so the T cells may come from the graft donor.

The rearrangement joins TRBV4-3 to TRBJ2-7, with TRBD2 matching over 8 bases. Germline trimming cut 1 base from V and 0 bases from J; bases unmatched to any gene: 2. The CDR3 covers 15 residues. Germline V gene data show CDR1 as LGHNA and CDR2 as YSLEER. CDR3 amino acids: CASSQGSGSSYEQYF. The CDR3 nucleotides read TGCGCCAGCAGCCAAGGCAGCGGGAGCTCCTACGAGCAGTACTTC.

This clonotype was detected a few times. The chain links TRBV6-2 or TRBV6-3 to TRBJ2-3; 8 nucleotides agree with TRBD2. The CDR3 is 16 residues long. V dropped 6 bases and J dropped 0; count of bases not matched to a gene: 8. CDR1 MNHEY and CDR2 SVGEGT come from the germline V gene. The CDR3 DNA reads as TGTGCCAGCAGCCTATTACTAGCGGCTAGCACAGATACGCAGTATTTT. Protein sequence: CASSLLLAASTDTQYF.